These T cell receptor beta chains were read from a single sample in a study of radiation and T cells in renal cell carcinoma. Here immunoSEQ multiplex PCR was the method, and the copy in TCRdb shows in-frame clones only, minus some. This table holds 130,000 or so clones, about 88% found once. The sequencing used blood, collected from a patient whose treatment included radiotherapy and nephrectomy. All receptors come from a woman aged 50 to 60 with renal cell carcinoma. CDR3s include the opening cysteine and the closing phenylalanine or tryptophan. Fields, in order: D gene, V gene, J gene, CDR3 DNA, CDR3 protein. A D gene is named only where the DNA matches it firmly.

.	TRBV23-1	TRBJ2-7	TGCGCCAGCAGTCGCTCGGACGAACAGGGACTGATCTTTCGGGAGCAGTACTTC	CASSRSDEQGLIFREQYF
TRBD1	TRBV11-2	TRBJ2-7	TGTGCCAGCAGCCGGGACAGGGTCGGCCACGAGCAGTACTTC	CASSRDRVGHEQYF
TRBD2	TRBV5-4	TRBJ2-5	TGTGCCAGCAGCTTAGCGGGGGCGGGAGAGACCCAGTACTTC	CASSLAGAGETQYF
.	TRBV7-8	TRBJ2-7	TGTGCCAGCAGCTTCTCGGTCCTCTCCTACGAGCAGTACTTC	CASSFSVLSYEQYF
TRBD2	TRBV5-1	TRBJ2-3	TGCGCCAGCAGATCAAAAATACTGGGGGGGGCAGATACGCAGTATTTT	CASRSKILGGADTQYF
.	TRBV28	TRBJ1-1	TGTGCCAGCAGTCCCGCCGTAGGAGAAGGGACTGAAGCTTTCTTT	CASSPAVGEGTEAFF
TRBD1	TRBV19	TRBJ1-3	TGTGCCAGTAGTGACTGGGACAGTACTGGAAACACCATATATTTT	CASSDWDSTGNTIYF
.	TRBV30	TRBJ1-3	TGTGCCTGGAGTAAGGGCTTCTCTGGAAACACCATATATTTT	CAWSKGFSGNTIYF
.	TRBV19	TRBJ1-3	TGTGCCAGTGACTCCGACGGGAGCTCTGGAAACACCATATATTTT	CASDSDGSSGNTIYF
.	TRBV5-1	TRBJ2-3	TGCGCCAGCAGCTTGGCCCCATACACAGATACGCAGTATTTT	CASSLAPYTDTQYF
TRBD2	TRBV7-2	TRBJ2-7	TGTGCCAGCAGCTTAGAGGGGACTAGCGGGGGCTACGAGCAGTACTTC	CASSLEGTSGGYEQYF